This TCR beta chain comes out of a study of patients and donors after allogeneic stem cell transplantation. The CDR3 spans 14 residues. Trimming took off 1 base at V and 7 bases at J, with 14 bases between the two ends. TCRdb reprocessed the RT-PCR reads with MiXCR, giving one entry per CDR3 protein. Of roughly 940,000 distinct CDR3 sequences in the sample, roughly 18% are singletons; the top ten hold 6%. This clonotype appeared a few times. Specimen: blood, either unsorted or a sorted T cell fraction (not recorded which). The J gene is TRBJ2-7, the V gene TRBV12-3 or TRBV12-4; D is possibly TRBD2 (7 bases). The clonotype comes from a human donor who was either an allogeneic HSCT recipient or a stem cell or donor lymphocyte infusion donor (not recorded which). It is not recorded whose cells these are; they may come from a transplant donor. This CDR3 is CASSLEGGAGEQYF. The CDR3 DNA sequence: TGTGCCAGCAGTTTAGAAGGGGGGGCAGGAGAGCAGTACTTC.